A selection of T cell receptor beta chains follows, all from one sample in a study of CD8 T cells in Susac syndrome. TCRdb analysed the immunoSEQ multiplex PCR reads with MiXCR anew, one entry per CDR3 protein. The table shows 150,000 or so distinct CDR3 sequences, with 95% occurring only once. Sequences were obtained from CD4+ T cells from PBMCs. These receptors all stem from a human donor with Susac syndrome. Each CDR3 is given with its conserved first and last residue. The D gene is left open where the match is weak.

j_gene	v_gene	len	d_gene	CDR3aa	CDR3nt
TRBJ2-1	TRBV6-2/TRBV6-3	13	TRBD2	CASYTSGRSEQFF	TGTGCCAGCTATACTAGCGGGAGAAGTGAGCAGTTCTTC
TRBJ2-7	TRBV11-2	13	TRBD1	CASTPDRGQEQYF	TGTGCCAGCACCCCAGACAGGGGTCAAGAGCAGTACTTC
TRBJ2-1	TRBV6-5	14	-	CASRPLTVHNEQFF	TGTGCCAGCAGGCCTCTGACAGTTCACAATGAGCAGTTCTTC
TRBJ2-3	TRBV30	14	-	CAWSSGRSTDTQYF	TGTGCCTGGAGTTCGGGACGGAGTACAGATACGCAGTATTTT
TRBJ1-1	TRBV7-2	13	-	CASSARQNTEAFF	TGTGCCAGCAGCGCTCGACAGAACACTGAAGCTTTCTTT
TRBJ2-5	TRBV20-1	13	-	CSARNPVSEAQYF	TGCAGTGCTAGAAATCCTGTCTCGGAGGCCCAGTACTTC
TRBJ2-5	TRBV14	11	-	CASSQMGTQYF	TGTGCCAGCAGCCAAATGGGGACCCAGTACTTC
TRBJ2-7	TRBV5-1	16	-	CASSLGPTRSSYEQYF	TGCGCCAGCAGCTTGGGGCCGACCAGGAGCTCCTACGAGCAGTACTTC
TRBJ2-1	TRBV7-7	14	-	CASSPSRSYNEQFF	TGTGCTAGCAGCCCGTCGAGATCGTACAATGAGCAGTTCTTC
TRBJ2-2	TRBV20-1	14	TRBD2	CSARTSGRTGELFF	TGCAGTGCTAGGACTAGCGGGAGGACCGGGGAGCTGTTTTTT
TRBJ2-1	TRBV11-2	13	TRBD2	CASSLGLAGEQFF	TGTGCCAGCAGCTTAGGTCTAGCGGGGGAGCAGTTCTTC
TRBJ1-2	TRBV10-3	15	-	CAISAPGARIGGYTF	TGTGCCATCAGTGCCCCGGGAGCCCGTATCGGGGGCTACACCTTC
TRBJ1-1	TRBV7-8	15	-	CASSITDSPNTEAFF	TGTGCCAGCAGCATAACGGACAGCCCAAACACTGAAGCTTTCTTT
TRBJ2-4	TRBV28	13	-	CASSSGDVNIQYF	TGTGCCAGCAGTTCGGGGGACGTAAACATTCAGTACTTC
TRBJ1-5	TRBV7-2	13	-	CASSFQGSQPQHF	TGTGCCAGCAGCTTTCAGGGGAGTCAGCCCCAGCATTTT
TRBJ1-1	TRBV19	18	-	CASVGRYWTESPGTEAFF	TGTGCCAGTGTGGGGCGTTATTGGACAGAGTCCCCGGGCACTGAAGCTTTCTTT
TRBJ2-7	TRBV18	12	TRBD1	CASSTNRGEQYF	TGTGCCAGCTCAACTAACAGGGGCGAGCAGTACTTC